The 9 T cell receptor beta chains below were found in one sample sequenced in a study of regulatory T cells in long-lasting Graves disease listed by TCRdb under 2021. The time point tag for this specimen amounts to: newly diagnosed GD, antithyroid drugs for less than 3 months. For both TCR sequencing and RNA sequencing, RNA was extracted from PBMCs in TRIzol. Library generation was performed with multiplex PCR. TCRdb shows the sequencer as Illumina HiSeq 4000. CDR3 regions were amplified by Arm-PCR with iRepertoire HTBI primers to construct TCR beta libraries. The raw public data were reprocessed by TCRdb itself: fastp quality trimming at Q25, MiXCR clonotype calling, in-frame beta chains only. Here each entry gathers all rows of one CDR3 protein and keeps the most common genes and DNA. The sample table holds 440,000 or so distinct CDR3 sequences, of which around 14% were seen once. Roughly 17% of the sample rests with the top ten.

This sample also appeared in a second study, on T cells in Graves' hyperthyroidism and ophthalmopathy.

This sample comprised peripheral blood mononuclear cells (PBMCs), obtained at new diagnosis, from a patient treated with antithyroid drugs. The receptor set was obtained from a woman aged 25 to 45 with Graves disease. Donor details come from another sample of the same person, matched by shared clones.

This clonotype was recorded many times. The chain joins TRBV24-1 to TRBJ1-5; 12 nucleotides align to TRBD1. In germline, CDR1 is KGHDR, CDR2 SFDVKD. The CDR3 length is 15 residues. The J segment lost 6 bases and the V segment lost 4 bases, leaving 3 bases of the junction unmatched. CDR3 region: CATSERDRGPQPQHF. The CDR3 DNA is TGTGCCACCAGTGAGCGGGACAGGGGGCCTCAGCCCCAGCATTTT.

In its sample, this clonotype was seen many times. One end of the junction fails to match germline, which may point to a read error. The chain uses TRBV5-1 and TRBJ2-7; D may match TRBD1 or TRBD2 (5 bases each). This CDR3 has 17 residues. Germline loops: CDR1 SGHRS, CDR2 YFSETQ. CDR3 protein: CASSSGRGPREAYEQYF. The CDR3 DNA follows: TGTGCCAGCAGCTCGGGACGAGGACCGAGGGAAGCCTACGAGCAGTACTTC.

This clonotype was observed a handful of times. This may stem from a read error, because a much larger clone lies one nucleotide away. The chain is built from TRBV18 and TRBJ2-7; D is uncertain. CDR1 is KGHSH, CDR2 LQKENI, per germline. The CDR3 has 14 amino acids. DNA of the CDR3: TGTGCCAGCTCACCAGGGCCGCCCTCCTGCGAGCAGTACTTC. Translated, it gives CASSPGPPSCEQYF. The full variable domain, rest sourced from reference TRBV18 and TRBJ2-7, is NAGVMQNPRHLVRRRGQEARLRCSPMKGHSHVYWYRQLPEEGLKFMVYLQKENIIDESGMPKERFSAEFPKEGPSILRIQQVVRGDSAAYFCASSPGPPSCEQYFGPGTRLTVT.

This clonotype was seen repeatedly, ten times or more. The chain's CDR3 is CASSPEDSRNTEAFF. The CDR3 DNA sequence: TGTGCCAGCAGCCCCGAGGACAGCCGGAACACTGAAGCTTTCTTT. V is TRBV11-2 and J is TRBJ1-1, with D perhaps matching TRBD1 (6 bases). Germline V gene data show CDR1 as SGHAT and CDR2 as FQNNGV. The CDR3 runs 15 residues. V was clipped by 5 bases and J by 1 base, with 14 bases between them.

The chain combines TRBV20-1 with TRBJ2-3; 9 nucleotides match TRBD1. The DNA end favors TRBJ2-1, so the J call may be wrong. CDR3 size: 14 residues. Looked up from germline, CDR1 is DFQATT and CDR2 is SNEGSKA (reference sequence). The CDR3 region is CSARDRVGHNEQFF. CDR3 in DNA: TGCAGTGCCAGGGACAGGGTAGGCCACAATGAGCAGTTCTTC.

The V and J genes are TRBV29-1 and TRBJ2-3, with a tentative D call TRBD2 (5 bases). The CDR3 totals 15 residues. Looked up from germline, CDR1 is SQVTM and CDR2 is ANQGSEA. Trimming pared 4 bases from V and 0 bases from J, leaving 14 bases between. As DNA, the CDR3 is TGCAGCGTTGTGGACTTTAGGGTGAGCACAGATACGCAGTATTTT. Protein product: CSVVDFRVSTDTQYF.

This chain joins TRBV7-9 and TRBJ1-1, with 8 bases fitting TRBD1. CDR1 and CDR2 from the germline V gene are SEHNR and FQNEAQ (reference sequence). The CDR3 totals 14 residues. After removal of 5 bases from V and 10 bases from J, the junction contained 12 bases not matched to a gene. For the CDR3, the DNA is TGTGCCAGCAGCCCGAGAGCAGGGGGCATCGGAGCTTTCTTT. Translated, it gives CASSPRAGGIGAFF.

There are many counts of this clonotype. This chain links TRBV28 with TRBJ2-3; 7 nucleotides match TRBD1. This CDR3 comprises 14 residues. With 7 bases clipped from V and 1 base from J, the junction kept 5 bases outside the gene matches. From germline, CDR1 is MDHEN and CDR2 SYDVKM. The CDR3 DNA reads as TGTGCCAGCACCTGGGACAGCCGCACAGATACGCAGTATTTT. This encodes CASTWDSRTDTQYF. Complete variable domain (other parts from reference TRBV28 and TRBJ2-3): DVKVTQSSRYLVKRTGEKVFLECVQDMDHENMFWYRQDPGLGLRLIYFSYDVKMKEKGDIPEGYSVSREKKERFSLILESASTNQTSMYLCASTWDSRTDTQYFGPGTRLTVL.

At least ten counts were recorded for this clonotype. This rearrangement joins TRBV29-1 to TRBJ2-5; TRBD2 matches at 15 bases. This CDR3 comprises 18 residues. The V segment lost 0 bases and the J segment 6 bases; nucleotides outside the gene matches: 11. Germline V gene data show CDR1 as SQVTM and CDR2 as ANQGSEA. CDR3 nucleotides: TGCAGCGTTGAAGATGGACTAGCGGGAGGGGTAGTAAGGAAGACCCAGTACTTC. Translation: CSVEDGLAGGVVRKTQYF.